This record concerns one TCR beta chain sequence. This specimen comes from a study of Ad26.COV2.S vaccination and SARS-CoV-2 variants. Germline CDR1 and CDR2: SGHDT and YYEEEE. V dropped 2 bases and J dropped 4 bases, with 12 bases sitting between them. This CDR3 comprises 14 residues. The assay was immunoSEQ multiplex PCR, and TCRdb's table has in-frame clones only and misses some. The sample gives more than 300,000 clones, just over 85% of which show up once; approximately 1.9% is in the top ten. Stated treatment: roughly 19 received Ad26.COV2.S at low or high dose, single or two shots; about 5 received placebo; per-sample allocation not given. Specimens were obtained on day 63 following the first vaccine or placebo injection.

This receptor was taken from a person between 18 and 60 years old who received the Ad26.COV2.S COVID-19 vaccine or a placebo. The source material was peripheral blood, sampled in a trial of Ad26.COV2.S vaccine versus placebo. The chain links TRBV5-6 to TRBJ1-2, with unresolved D. CDR3 loop: CASSFQMVLYGYTF. In DNA form, the CDR3 reads TGTGCCAGCAGCTTCCAGATGGTGCTCTATGGCTACACCTTC.